This passage covers 26 T cell receptor beta chains from one sample sequenced in a study of blood T cell repertoires in COVID-19 (dated by TCRdb to the early 2020s). Library preparation was by the immunoSEQ multiplex PCR assay. TCRdb took this table from immuneACCESS and kept in-frame rearrangements with V and J called. Such tables lack part of the clones; where checked against another copy, unresolved V genes explain under half of the gap, and the rest is unexplained. Recorded for this sample are approximately 110,000 clones; 75% to 90% of them occurred a single time. Jointly, the top ten make up about 34% of the sample. The sample was peripheral blood. These TCRs come from an elderly woman with acute or convalescent COVID-19.

The rearrangement joins TRBV27 to TRBJ2-7; 10 nucleotides line up with TRBD2. The CDR3 covers 12 residues. V was pared by 2 bases and J by 10 bases, with 2 bases of the junction left unmatched. Germline lookup yields CDR1 MNHEY and CDR2 SMNVEV (reference sequence). The CDR3 sequence: CASSLLAGVQYF. The CDR3, as DNA: TGTGCCAGCAGTTTACTAGCGGGGGTACAGTACTTC.

The chain joins TRBV5-1 to TRBJ1-2, with TRBD1 matching 8 bases. The germline V gene encodes CDR1 SGHRS and CDR2 YFSETQ. Trimming removed 3 bases from V and 10 bases from J; junction bases left unmatched: 5. The CDR3 consists of 12 residues. DNA of the CDR3: TGCGCCAGCAGCTCGGGACAGGCCGACTACACCTTC. This codes for CASSSGQADYTF.

The rearrangement uses TRBV9 and TRBJ2-1; D possibly corresponds to TRBD2 (5 bases). CDR1 and CDR2 (germline): SGDLS, YYNGEE. V gave up 5 bases and J gave up 3 bases, with 15 bases separating them. CDR3 size: 15 residues. CDR3 loop: CASSKSGADYNEQFF. The CDR3 DNA follows: TGTGCCAGCAGTAAAAGCGGAGCCGACTACAATGAGCAGTTCTTC.

The chain is built from TRBV7-9 and TRBJ1-2, with TRBD1 matching 9 bases. Germline V CDR1 and CDR2: SEHNR, FQNEAQ (reference sequence). Losses at the gene ends were 5 bases for V and 5 bases for J; bases not matched to a gene: 6. The CDR3 has 14 amino acids. CDR3 sequence (DNA): TGTGCCAGCAGCGTCCAGGGACAGGGTTATGGCTACACCTTC. This sequence encodes CASSVQGQGYGYTF.

V gene TRBV7-6 combines with J gene TRBJ2-3; D call uncertain. Germline V gene sequence: CDR1 SGHVS, CDR2 FNYEAQ. This CDR3 has 14 amino acids. Trimming removed 4 bases from V and 8 bases from J, with 16 bases in between. This CDR3 reads CASSSNPVAGTQYF. CDR3 DNA: TGTGCCAGCAGCTCGAACCCAGTAGCCGGTACGCAGTATTTT.

J is TRBJ1-2 and V is TRBV30, with 7 bases identical to TRBD1. After removal of 4 bases from V and 8 bases from J, the junction contained 7 bases not matched to a gene. The CDR3 has 12 residues. Germline V gives CDR1 GTSNPN, CDR2 SVGIG (reference sequence). The CDR3 DNA reads TGTGCCTGGAATGAGGGGGCTGGCGGCTACACCTTC. This codes for CAWNEGAGGYTF.

The V call is TRBV5-4, the J call TRBJ2-7, with D perhaps TRBD2 (6 bases). Germline-derived CDR1 and CDR2 are SGHNT and YYREEE (reference sequence). CDR3 length: 15 amino acids. V shed 2 bases and J shed 1 base, with 13 bases lying between them. CDR3 nucleotides: TGTGCCAGCAGCTTCGGAGGGGATGCATCCTACGAGCAGTACTTC. Its translation: CASSFGGDASYEQYF.

The chain recombines TRBV18 with TRBJ2-3, with D maybe TRBD1 (6 bases). V was pared by 2 bases and J by 6 bases, with 9 bases between. The CDR3 consists of 13 residues. The germline V gene has CDR1 KGHSH and CDR2 LQKENI. CDR3: CASSPIQGDTQYF. The CDR3 region has the DNA TGTGCCAGCTCACCAATTCAGGGGGATACGCAGTATTTT.

The rearrangement uses TRBV6-2 or TRBV6-3 and TRBJ2-7; 9 nucleotides align to TRBD1. The CDR3 length is 15 residues. Germline CDR1 and CDR2: MNHEY and SVGEGT. V gave up 2 bases and J gave up 3 bases; unmatched junction bases: 5. The CDR3 region is CASSYVGQGLYEQYF. The CDR3 DNA follows: TGTGCCAGCAGTTACGTGGGACAGGGTCTCTACGAGCAGTACTTC.

The V gene is TRBV6-2 or TRBV6-3, the J gene TRBJ2-1; 7 bases fit TRBD2. Unmatched junction bases numbered 12, after V lost 6 bases and J lost 7 bases. Germline CDR1 is MNHEY and CDR2 is SVGEGT. CDR3 length: 15 amino acids. The DNA for the CDR3 is TGTGCCAGCAGCCCTTTCACTAGCGATGGGAATGAGCAGTTCTTC. Its protein product is CASSPFTSDGNEQFF.

The CDR3 DNA reads as TGTGCCGGTTCAGGGGACAGAGAGAATGAAAAACTGTTTTTT. Translating it yields CAGSGDRENEKLFF. The rearrangement joins TRBV2 to TRBJ1-4; 7 bases fit TRBD1. Trimming took 11 bases from V and 5 from J; bases not matched to a gene: 11. This CDR3 comprises 14 residues. The germline CDR1 and CDR2 sequences are SNHLY and FYNNEI.

This clone was seen once. CDR3 in amino acids: CASSVVGSSHEQYF. The CDR3, as DNA: TGTGCCAGCAGCGTAGTTGGGAGTTCCCACGAGCAGTACTTC. The chain carries TRBV9 and TRBJ2-7; perhaps TRBD2 as D (5 bases). CDR1 is SGDLS and CDR2 is YYNGEE in the germline V gene. V was cut by 0 bases and J by 5 bases, with 12 bases left in between. The CDR3 runs to 14 residues. Combining the CDR3 with reference TRBV9 and TRBJ2-7 gives the whole variable domain DSGVTQTPKHLITATGQRVTLRCSPRSGDLSVYWYQQSLDQGLQFLIQYYNGEERAKGNILERFSAQQFPDLHSELNLSSLELGDSALYFCASSVVGSSHEQYFGPGTRLTVT.

The rearrangement joins TRBV10-3 to TRBJ1-1; tentatively, D is TRBD1 (6 bases). Between the trimmed V and J ends, which lost 6 bases and 7 bases, there was a span of 15 bases. This CDR3 is 13 amino acids long. Germline CDR1 and CDR2: ENHRY and SYGVKD. In nucleotides, the CDR3 is TGTGCCATCAGAGACAGGACACAAAGTGAAGCTTTCTTT. Amino acid sequence: CAIRDRTQSEAFF.

The V gene is TRBV5-1, the J gene TRBJ2-1, with TRBD2 identical over 8 bases. Per the germline V gene, CDR1 is SGHRS and CDR2 is YFSETQ. Unmatched junction bases numbered 5, after V lost 7 bases and J lost 2 bases. The CDR3 is 14 amino acids. This chain's CDR3 is CASSGGPTYNEQFF. Written as DNA, the CDR3 is TGCGCCAGCTCGGGGGGGCCGACCTACAATGAGCAGTTCTTC.

The V call is TRBV25-1, the J call TRBJ1-1; D may be TRBD1 (6 bases). Germline V CDR1 and CDR2: MGHDK, SYGVNS. V was cut by 3 bases and J by 2 bases, with 13 bases left in between. The CDR3 sequence is 15 residues long. The CDR3 DNA is TGTGCCAGCAGTGATTCTGACAGGTTTAACACTGAAGCTTTCTTT. Translation gives CASSDSDRFNTEAFF.

The chain joins TRBV18 to TRBJ2-5; no clear D gene. Trimming removed 2 bases from V and 0 bases from J, with 10 bases in between. Germline-derived CDR1 and CDR2 are KGHSH and LQKENI. The length of the CDR3 is 15 residues. The CDR3 sequence is CASSPTTSYQETQYF. The CDR3 DNA follows: TGTGCCAGCTCACCAACGACATCGTACCAAGAGACCCAGTACTTC.

The J gene is TRBJ2-3, the V gene TRBV7-3, with TRBD2 identical over 10 bases. Germline V CDR1 and CDR2: SGHTA, FQGTGA. V trimming: 2 bases; J trimming: 5 bases; junction bases outside the gene matches: 10. The length of the CDR3 is 17 residues. CDR3 DNA: TGTGCCAGCAGCTTACGTGCTAGCGGGGGATCAGGAGATACGCAGTATTTT. Translating it yields CASSLRASGGSGDTQYF.

V gene TRBV10-1 combines with J gene TRBJ1-1; 8 bases match TRBD1. Germline V CDR1 and CDR2: WNHNN, SYGVQD (reference sequence). This CDR3 contains 14 residues. V shed 2 bases and J 4 bases; nucleotides not matched to a gene: 3. DNA for the CDR3: TGCGCCAGCAGTGAGAACGACAGGGGCACTGAAGCTTTCTTT. It codes for CASSENDRGTEAFF.

The chain has TRBV15 and TRBJ2-6; the match to TRBD1 covers 9 bases. The CDR3 is 16 residues long. Germline V lookup: CDR1 LNHNV, CDR2 YYDKDF (reference sequence). Germline trimming cut 5 bases from V and 0 bases from J; bases unmatched to any gene: 2. The CDR3 loop is CATSGTGSSGANVLTF. The CDR3 nucleotides are TGTGCCACCAGCGGGACAGGGAGCTCTGGGGCCAACGTCCTGACTTTC.

V usage is TRBV3-1 (or the pseudogene TRBV3-2) and J usage is TRBJ1-3; D gene ambiguous. V gave up 4 bases and J gave up 11 bases, with 12 bases separating them. Germline loops: CDR1 LGHDT, CDR2 YNNKEL (reference sequence). This CDR3 contains 12 residues. The CDR3 region is CASSLRGNPIYF. For the CDR3, the DNA is TGTGCCAGCAGCCTGCGAGGTAACCCCATATATTTT.

The sample holds one count of this clone. The rearrangement uses TRBV27 and TRBJ2-7; 8 nucleotides agree with TRBD1. CDR1 MNHEY and CDR2 SMNVEV come from the germline V gene (reference sequence). The CDR3 runs to 14 residues. J gave up 1 base and V 4 bases, and 3 bases lay outside the gene matches. The CDR3 nucleotides are TGTGCCAGCAGTTGGGACAGGAGTTCCTACGAGCAGTACTTC. Translation: CASSWDRSSYEQYF.

The chain links TRBV5-1 to TRBJ2-5; TRBD2 matches at 9 bases. CDR3 length equals 16 residues. Germline assignment: CDR1 SGHRS and CDR2 YFSETQ. After removal of 5 bases from V and 2 bases from J, the junction contained 10 bases not matched to a gene. DNA for the CDR3: TGCGCCAGCAGTTTTATAGCGGGGGCCGGGCAAGAGACCCAGTACTTC. As protein: CASSFIAGAGQETQYF.

The chain employs TRBV5-1 and TRBJ2-3, with TRBD2 matching 9 bases. CDR1 is SGHRS, CDR2 YFSETQ, per germline. This CDR3 contains 16 residues. The V and J ends lost 0 bases and 4 bases, in that order; junction bases with no gene match: 6. The CDR3 DNA is TGCGCCAGCAGCTTGGAGAGCGGGGGGCCCCCAGATACGCAGTATTTT. Translating gives CASSLESGGPPDTQYF.

This sequence joins TRBV14 and TRBJ2-1, with a possible D match to TRBD1 (5 bases). CDR1 and CDR2 (germline): SGHDN, FVKESK. The CDR3 covers 15 residues. V was shortened by 0 bases and J by 8 bases, with 14 bases between the two germline ends. The CDR3 DNA reads TGTGCCAGCAGCCAAGATTGGGGCCTTGTCTATGAGCAGTTCTTC. It codes for CASSQDWGLVYEQFF.

This sequence joins TRBV10-1 and TRBJ1-6; TRBD1 might be the D (5 bases). The CDR3 loop spans 13 amino acids. Deletions cut 9 bases from V and 5 bases from J, with 11 bases between. In germline, CDR1 is WNHNN, CDR2 SYGVQD (reference sequence). The CDR3 nucleotides read TGCGCCAGTCGACAGAGTAATAATTCACCCCTCCACTTT. Its protein is CASRQSNNSPLHF.

Regarding this clone: This specimen includes other DNA sequences encoding the same CDR3. This chain uses TRBV3-1 (or the pseudogene TRBV3-2) with TRBJ2-6; 7 nucleotides align to TRBD1. The germline CDR1 and CDR2 sequences are LGHDT and YNNKEL (reference sequence). There are 15 residues in the CDR3. The V gene end was trimmed by 2 bases and the J gene end by 2 bases; junction bases not matched to a gene: 0. CDR3 protein: CASSQQGAGANVLTF. The CDR3 DNA sequence: TGTGCCAGCAGCCAACAGGGGGCTGGGGCCAACGTCCTGACTTTC.